This TCR beta chain is drawn from a study of blood T cell repertoires in COVID-19. Study summary: Sources were T cells, B-cell-depleted T cells, or PBMCs; the material itself was cDNA or gDNA.

Cohorts were determined from participant-reported clinical history. The germline V gene encodes CDR1 SGDLS and CDR2 YYNGEE. Trimming removed 3 bases from V and 0 bases from J, with 7 bases in between. The CDR3 loop spans 14 amino acids. In the original analysis: Estimates of nucleated cell counts were drawn from the amplification of reference gene primers. Only in-frame clones appear in the TCRdb table, and some are missing; sequencing was by immunoSEQ multiplex PCR. From that table come the V and J calls and clone size; the DNA was used to work out D and trimming. Of a few hundred thousand clones listed, about 88% are singletons.

The V call is TRBV9, the J call TRBJ2-1; D ambiguous. Sequencing used PBMCs or T cells enriched from blood (not recorded which). The TCR sequence derives from a woman in her forties or fifties who had recovered from COVID-19. CDR3 residues: CASSARVSYNEQFF. CDR3 coding DNA: TGTGCCAGCAGCGCCCGGGTCTCCTACAATGAGCAGTTCTTC.